This TCR beta chain was documented in a study of blood T cell repertoires in COVID-19. The germline V gene has CDR1 LGHDT and CDR2 YNNKEL (reference sequence). This CDR3 region has 16 residues. V dropped 1 base and J dropped 6 bases, with 18 bases sitting between them. Data came from immunoSEQ multiplex PCR; TCRdb stores just in-frame clones and leaves some out. The sample yields about 120,000 clones, over 70% seen once. The rearrangement links TRBV3-1 (or the pseudogene TRBV3-2) to TRBJ1-2; D possibly corresponds to TRBD1 (6 bases). The sequencing sample was made of peripheral blood. This clonotype was sampled from a woman aged 65 to 85 with acute or convalescent COVID-19. Here the CDR3 reads CASSQGPLGRGHGYTF. The CDR3 nucleotides are TGTGCCAGCAGCCAAGGTCCCTTGGGCAGGGGACATGGCTACACCTTC.